Each of the 26 T cell receptor beta chains below was sequenced from the same sample in a study of blood T cell repertoires in COVID-19. Profiled with immunoSEQ multiplex PCR; TCRdb holds only in-frame clones, not every one. The sample lists some 140,000 clones; roughly four fifths were seen once. The sample taken for sequencing was peripheral blood. Every receptor here comes from an elderly man with acute or convalescent COVID-19.

This clone was seen a single time. V usage is TRBV7-9 and J usage is TRBJ1-2; D perhaps matches TRBD1 (5 bases). V was cut by 1 base and J by 5 bases, with 8 bases left in between. The CDR3 is made up of 13 amino acids. The germline gives CDR1 SEHNR, CDR2 FQNEAQ (reference sequence). CDR3: CASSLGAGYGYTF. CDR3 sequence (DNA): TGTGCCAGCAGCTTAGGGGCAGGGTATGGCTACACCTTC.

This clone showed up just a few times. V gene TRBV19 combines with J gene TRBJ1-1, with D maybe TRBD1 (6 bases). Germline V gene lookup returns CDR1 LNHDA and CDR2 SQIVND (reference sequence). The CDR3 has 14 amino acids. V was pared by 5 bases and J by 6 bases, with 16 bases between. The CDR3 nucleotides read TGTGCCAGTAGTCGGGGACAAGTTAACTCTGAAGCTTTCTTT. Translated, it gives CASSRGQVNSEAFF.

The gene calls are TRBV3-1 (or the pseudogene TRBV3-2) and TRBJ1-1; the D gene is possibly TRBD1 (5 bases). In germline, CDR1 is LGHDT, CDR2 YNNKEL (reference sequence). The CDR3 length is 14 residues. V lost 4 bases and J lost 6, with 15 bases in between. The CDR3: CASSPVGGRPEAFF. CDR3 nucleotide sequence: TGTGCCAGCAGCCCGGTCGGGGGACGCCCTGAAGCTTTCTTT.

The CDR3 bases are TGTGCCAGCAGTCCCGCTACGAACACTGAAGCTTTCTTT. Amino acid sequence: CASSPATNTEAFF. V gene TRBV12-3 or TRBV12-4 combines with J gene TRBJ1-1; D unresolved. The V gene lost 5 bases and the J gene lost 1 base, with 8 bases spanning the gap. The CDR3 is made up of 13 amino acids.

CDR3 nucleotide sequence: TGTGCCAGCAGCCCCACGAACACCGGGGAGCTGTTTTTT. It encodes CASSPTNTGELFF. V gene TRBV3-1 (or the pseudogene TRBV3-2) combines with J gene TRBJ2-2, with D unresolved. The germline CDR1 and CDR2 sequences are LGHDT and YNNKEL (reference sequence). This CDR3 is 13 amino acids long. Trimming stripped 4 bases from V and 0 bases from J, with 3 bases between.

The table lists this clone with a few counts. V usage is TRBV5-1 and J usage is TRBJ2-1; D perhaps matches TRBD2 (6 bases). The V gene lost 4 bases and the J gene lost 6 bases, with 11 bases spanning the gap. The germline V gene has CDR1 SGHRS and CDR2 YFSETQ. The CDR3 consists of 13 residues. CDR3 region: CASSRVEGNEQFF. The CDR3 bases are TGCGCCAGCAGCCGAGTGGAGGGCAATGAGCAGTTCTTC.

V gene TRBV14 combines with J gene TRBJ1-2, with D maybe TRBD1 (5 bases). Trimming removed 1 base at V and 4 bases at J, with 13 bases between. CDR1 SGHDN and CDR2 FVKESK come from the germline V gene. The CDR3 has 15 amino acids. CDR3 nucleotide sequence: TGTGCCAGCAGCCAAGTGGGCGGACAAAGCTATGGCTACACCTTC. It translates to CASSQVGGQSYGYTF. Variable domain in full (rest from reference TRBV14 and TRBJ1-2): EAGVTQFPSHSVIEKGQTVTLRCDPISGHDNLYWYRRVMGKEIKFLLHFVKESKQDESGMPNNRFLAERTGGTYSTLKVQPAELEDSGVYFCASSQVGGQSYGYTFGSGTRLTVV.

The rearrangement uses TRBV6-1 and TRBJ1-1; D is possibly TRBD1 (5 bases). V lost 6 bases to trimming and J lost 1 base, with 12 bases between them. The germline V gene has CDR1 MNHNS and CDR2 SASEGT. This CDR3 spans 14 amino acids. DNA of the CDR3: TGTGCCAGCAGCAGGGTTCTCGGGAACACTGAAGCTTTCTTT. Translated, it gives CASSRVLGNTEAFF.

The chain combines TRBV4-3 with TRBJ1-6; D not resolved. From germline, CDR1 is LGHNA and CDR2 YSLEER. CDR3 size: 14 residues. The V gene lost 0 bases and the J gene lost 5 bases, with 5 bases spanning the gap. CDR3 sequence reads: CASSQDGDNSPLHF. The CDR3 region has the DNA TGCGCCAGCAGCCAAGACGGAGATAATTCACCCCTCCACTTT.

The chain employs TRBV30 and TRBJ1-2; 10 nucleotides match TRBD1. The CDR3 totals 12 residues. Germline V lookup: CDR1 GTSNPN, CDR2 SVGIG (reference sequence). V shed 5 bases and J 7 bases; nucleotides not matched to a gene: 4. The CDR3 reads CAWEGQGFGYTF. Written as DNA, the CDR3 is TGTGCCTGGGAGGGACAGGGGTTTGGCTACACCTTC.

V usage is TRBV5-1 and J usage is TRBJ2-1; 8 bases line up with TRBD1. The CDR3 runs 16 residues. Germline-derived CDR1 and CDR2 are SGHRS and YFSETQ. The junction had 13 bases not matched to a gene; V was cut back by 3 bases and J by 8 bases. The CDR3 bases are TGCGCCAGCAGCTCACGCCCCGGGACAGGCGGGGATGAGCAGTTCTTC. Its translation is CASSSRPGTGGDEQFF. The variable domain in full, with the rest retrieved from reference TRBV5-1 and TRBJ2-1, is KAGVTQTPRYLIKTRGQQVTLSCSPISGHRSVSWYQQTPGQGLQFLFEYFSETQRNKGNFPGRFSGRQFSNSRSEMNVSTLELGDSALYLCASSSRPGTGGDEQFFGPGTRLTVL.

The chain couples TRBV7-9 to TRBJ1-5; 7 positions match TRBD1. The V segment lost 5 bases and the J segment 5 bases; nucleotides outside the gene matches: 9. The CDR3 contains 15 residues. Per the germline V gene, CDR1 is SEHNR and CDR2 is FQNEAQ (reference sequence). CDR3 coding DNA: TGTGCCAGCAGCCAGGGGACAGTCAGTGATCAGCCCCAGCATTTT. Translating it yields CASSQGTVSDQPQHF.

The V call is TRBV6-1, the J call TRBJ2-3; D is uncertain. Trimming removed 3 bases at V and 1 base at J, with 11 bases between. Looked up from germline, CDR1 is MNHNS and CDR2 is SASEGT. The CDR3 sequence is 15 residues long. The chain's CDR3 is CASSESQQRTDTQYF. In DNA, the CDR3 is TGTGCCAGCAGTGAGTCCCAACAGCGCACAGATACGCAGTATTTT.

The V call is TRBV6-1, the J call TRBJ2-2; D is unclear. V lost 2 bases and J 0 bases, leaving 10 bases between the germline ends. The length of the CDR3 is 16 residues. Germline CDR1 reads MNHNS; CDR2 reads SASEGT. The CDR3 DNA sequence: TGTGCCAGCAGTGAACTTCGGGTGGCGAACACCGGGGAGCTGTTTTTT. It encodes CASSELRVANTGELFF.

The CDR3 DNA is TGTGCCACCAGTGATTCCCATGGCGGGGGTTACAATGAGCAGTTCTTC. It is translated as CATSDSHGGGYNEQFF. The genes are TRBV24-1 and TRBJ2-1; 7 bases agree with TRBD2. V lost 2 bases and J lost 4; bases outside the gene matches: 7. CDR1 and CDR2 (germline): KGHDR, SFDVKD. The CDR3 length is 16 residues.

V is TRBV4-2 and J is TRBJ1-1, with 9 bases fitting TRBD1. The CDR3 length is 14 residues. Germline loops: CDR1 LGHNA, CDR2 YNFKEQ. V gave up 0 bases and J gave up 11 bases; unmatched junction bases: 7. CDR3 bases: TGTGCCAGCAGCCAAGATGGGACAGGGTTTTTGGCTTTCTTT. This encodes CASSQDGTGFLAFF.

CDR3 coding DNA: TGTGCCAGCACCTATAGCGGGGGGGCCCTCGGAGATACGCAGTATTTT. Protein sequence: CASTYSGGALGDTQYF. The chain joins TRBV2 to TRBJ2-3; 11 nucleotides line up with TRBD2. This CDR3 has 16 residues. CDR1 and CDR2 (germline): SNHLY, FYNNEI. V gave up 7 bases and J gave up 5 bases; unmatched junction bases: 11.

This clone was counted once. The chain uses TRBV6-6 and TRBJ2-7; 8 nucleotides match TRBD2. J gave up 1 base and V 6 bases, and 8 bases lay outside the gene matches. This CDR3 has 15 amino acids. The V gene's germline CDR1 is MNHNY and CDR2 SVGAGI (reference sequence). The CDR3, as DNA: TGTGCCAGCAGCTACGGGAGGGATGGGTCCTACGAGCAGTACTTC. It translates to CASSYGRDGSYEQYF.

The chain combines TRBV4-3 with TRBJ1-4, with D perhaps TRBD1 (5 bases). Per the germline V gene, CDR1 is LGHNA and CDR2 is YSLEER. The V end lost 1 base, the J end lost 10 bases, and 13 bases lay between the germline ends. The CDR3 contains 14 residues. CDR3 DNA sequence: TGCGCCAGCAGCCAAGCTGGGGCCAGTCCAAAACTGTTTTTT. Translating gives CASSQAGASPKLFF.

The chain uses TRBV5-1 and TRBJ2-3, with D tentatively TRBD2 (6 bases). The CDR3 covers 14 residues. CDR1 and CDR2 from the germline V gene are SGHRS and YFSETQ. Trimming took off 7 bases at V and 3 bases at J, with 15 bases between the two ends. The CDR3, as DNA: TGCGCCAGCCGAGAGGGACGGGAGACAGATACGCAGTATTTT. Translating it yields CASREGRETDTQYF.

CDR3 sequence (DNA): TGTGCCAGTAGTATGCACTGGACAGGGGAGAGAAACATTCAGTACTTC. This codes for CASSMHWTGERNIQYF. The V call is TRBV19, the J call TRBJ2-4; 9 bases are shared with TRBD1. This CDR3 spans 16 amino acids. Per the germline V gene, CDR1 is LNHDA and CDR2 is SQIVND (reference sequence). Germline trimming cut 3 bases from V and 6 bases from J; bases unmatched to any gene: 9.

The chain uses TRBV7-9 and TRBJ1-6; a possible D gene is TRBD1 (6 bases). Trimming took off 2 bases at V and 6 bases at J, with 11 bases between the two ends. CDR1 is SEHNR and CDR2 is FQNEAQ in the germline V gene (reference sequence). The CDR3 is 15 amino acids. CDR3 nucleotide sequence: TGTGCCAGCAGCTTAACAGCAGGGGCTAATTCACCCCTCCACTTT. It codes for CASSLTAGANSPLHF.

This clone was detected only a few times. This rearrangement joins TRBV14 to TRBJ1-6, with TRBD1 matching 7 bases. Looked up from germline, CDR1 is SGHDN and CDR2 is FVKESK. This CDR3 is built from 15 residues. V gave up 4 bases and J gave up 6 bases; unmatched junction bases: 6. CDR3 sequence reads: CASSPQQGINSPLHF. The CDR3, as DNA: TGTGCCAGCAGCCCCCAACAGGGGATTAATTCACCCCTCCACTTT. The full variable domain, its missing parts supplied by reference TRBV14 and TRBJ1-6, is EAGVTQFPSHSVIEKGQTVTLRCDPISGHDNLYWYRRVMGKEIKFLLHFVKESKQDESGMPNNRFLAERTGGTYSTLKVQPAELEDSGVYFCASSPQQGINSPLHFGNGTRLTVT.

The CDR3 DNA reads as TGTGCCAGCAGGACAGGGGGGATCTATGGCTACACCTTC. It encodes CASRTGGIYGYTF. The chain couples TRBV19 to TRBJ1-2, with TRBD1 matching over 10 bases. V lost 9 bases to trimming and J lost 4 bases; unmatched junction nucleotides: 5. The germline gives CDR1 LNHDA, CDR2 SQIVND (reference sequence). This CDR3 comprises 13 residues.

The chain uses TRBV25-1 and TRBJ1-2; D call uncertain. The CDR3 has 14 residues. V lost 0 bases to trimming and J lost 8 bases, with 13 bases between them. Germline V gene sequence: CDR1 MGHDK, CDR2 SYGVNS. CDR3 coding DNA: TGTGCCAGCAGTGAATATCATGAAGCCCGGGGCTACACCTTC. It yields the protein CASSEYHEARGYTF.

This rearrangement joins TRBV6-1 to TRBJ2-5; D possibly corresponds to TRBD1 (6 bases). Germline V gives CDR1 MNHNS, CDR2 SASEGT. This CDR3 region has 16 residues. Trimming took 1 base from V and 1 from J, leaving 13 bases between them. This chain's CDR3 is CASSEEGDLRQETQYF. DNA of the CDR3: TGTGCCAGCAGTGAAGAGGGGGACCTGCGCCAAGAGACCCAGTACTTC.